The 6 T cell receptor beta chains given below trace back to one sample, sequenced in a study of T cell responses to AZD1222 COVID-19 vaccine. Profiled with immunoSEQ multiplex PCR; TCRdb holds only in-frame clones, not every one. The data show more than 85,000 clones, 82% seen once. The material sequenced was peripheral blood, taken on day 0 of AZD1222 vaccination. These receptor sequences come from an adult in good health.

The J gene is TRBJ2-3, the V gene TRBV5-1; TRBD2 agrees at 14 bases. CDR1 is SGHRS and CDR2 is YFSETQ in the germline V gene. The CDR3 contains 16 residues. J gave up 4 bases and V 0 bases, and 1 base lay outside the gene matches. The CDR3 DNA sequence: TGCGCCAGCAGCTTGGGGGGACTAGCGGGAGCAGATACGCAGTATTTT. It specifies CASSLGGLAGADTQYF.

The rearrangement uses TRBV11-1 and TRBJ2-1; perhaps TRBD1 as D (6 bases). Looked up from germline, CDR1 is SGHAT and CDR2 is FQDESV (reference sequence). V dropped 6 bases and J dropped 0 bases, with 12 bases sitting between them. CDR3 length: 15 amino acids. The CDR3 reads CASRRTGSSYNEQFF. In nucleotides, the CDR3 is TGTGCCAGCAGACGAACAGGGAGCTCCTACAATGAGCAGTTCTTC.

This clone was detected once. V usage is TRBV7-2 and J usage is TRBJ1-1; 10 nucleotides agree with TRBD1. Germline CDR1 is SGHTA and CDR2 is FQGNSA. The CDR3 runs to 14 residues. V was pared by 6 bases and J by 3 bases, with 4 bases of the junction left unmatched. CDR3 in amino acids: CASRPGTGDTEAFF. CDR3 coding DNA: TGTGCCAGCAGACCCGGGACAGGGGACACTGAAGCTTTCTTT.

V usage is TRBV7-2 and J usage is TRBJ1-6; TRBD1 agrees at 11 bases. From germline, CDR1 is SGHTA and CDR2 FQGNSA. The trim removed 3 bases at V and 5 bases at J, leaving 9 bases unmatched. The CDR3 has 18 residues. CDR3 in amino acids: CASSLLSGQGGNNSPLHF. The CDR3 DNA sequence: TGTGCCAGCAGCTTGCTGTCGGGACAGGGGGGTAATAATTCACCCCTCCACTTT.

The chain couples TRBV3-1 (or the pseudogene TRBV3-2) to TRBJ2-1, with 7 bases lining up with TRBD2. This CDR3 region has 16 residues. The V gene end was trimmed by 0 bases and the J gene end by 5 bases; junction bases not matched to a gene: 7. The germline V gene encodes CDR1 LGHDT and CDR2 YNNKEL (reference sequence). The CDR3, as DNA: TGTGCCAGCAGCCAAGAAGGCGGGACTACGGACAATGAGCAGTTCTTC. Its protein is CASSQEGGTTDNEQFF.

The V and J genes are TRBV27 and TRBJ2-7; TRBD1 aligns across 7 bases. With V trimmed by 6 bases and J by 2 bases, 10 bases remained unmatched. The CDR3 loop spans 15 amino acids. Germline CDR1 is MNHEY and CDR2 is SMNVEV (reference sequence). The CDR3 nucleotides are TGTGCCAGCAGCCCACTCCCGGGACAGACCTACGAGCAGTACTTC. Its translation: CASSPLPGQTYEQYF.